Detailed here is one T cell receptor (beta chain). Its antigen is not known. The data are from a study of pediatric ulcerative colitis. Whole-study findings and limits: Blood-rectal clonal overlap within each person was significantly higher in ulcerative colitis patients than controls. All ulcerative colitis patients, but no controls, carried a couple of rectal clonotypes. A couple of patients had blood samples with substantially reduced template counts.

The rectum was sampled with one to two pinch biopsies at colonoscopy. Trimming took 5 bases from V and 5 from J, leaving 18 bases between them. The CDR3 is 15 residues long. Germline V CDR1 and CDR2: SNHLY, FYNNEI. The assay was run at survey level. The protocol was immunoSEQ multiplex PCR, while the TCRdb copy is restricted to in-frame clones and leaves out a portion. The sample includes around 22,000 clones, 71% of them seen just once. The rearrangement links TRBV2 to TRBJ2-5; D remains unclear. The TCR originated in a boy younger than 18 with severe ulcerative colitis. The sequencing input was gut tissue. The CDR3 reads CASSSTSTHVETQYF. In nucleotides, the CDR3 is TGTGCCAGCAGTTCGACGTCCACACACGTGGAGACCCAGTACTTC.